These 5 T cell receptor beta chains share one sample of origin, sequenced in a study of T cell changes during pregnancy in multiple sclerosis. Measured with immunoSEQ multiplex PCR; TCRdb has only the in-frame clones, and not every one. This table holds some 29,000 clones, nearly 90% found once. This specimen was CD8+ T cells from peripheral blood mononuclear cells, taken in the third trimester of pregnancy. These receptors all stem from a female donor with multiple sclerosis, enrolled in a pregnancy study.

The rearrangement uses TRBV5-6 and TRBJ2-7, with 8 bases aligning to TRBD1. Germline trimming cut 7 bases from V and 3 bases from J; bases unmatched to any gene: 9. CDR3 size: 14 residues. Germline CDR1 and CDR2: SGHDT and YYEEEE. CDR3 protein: CASAPGRGLYEQYF. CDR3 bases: TGTGCCAGCGCCCCAGGCAGGGGGCTCTACGAGCAGTACTTC.

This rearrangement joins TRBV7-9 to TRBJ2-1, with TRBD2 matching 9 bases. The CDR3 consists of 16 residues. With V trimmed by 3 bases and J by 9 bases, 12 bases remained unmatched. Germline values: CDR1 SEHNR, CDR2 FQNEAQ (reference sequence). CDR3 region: CASSFAGTSKHVEQFF. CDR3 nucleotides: TGTGCCAGCAGCTTCGCCGGGACTAGCAAGCACGTTGAGCAGTTCTTC.

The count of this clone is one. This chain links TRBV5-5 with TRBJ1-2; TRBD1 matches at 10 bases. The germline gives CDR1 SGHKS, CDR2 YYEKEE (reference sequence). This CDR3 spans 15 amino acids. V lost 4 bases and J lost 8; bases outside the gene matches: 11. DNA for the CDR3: TGTGCCAGCAGCGATCCGGGACAGGGGCTGGGCGGCTACACCTTC. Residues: CASSDPGQGLGGYTF. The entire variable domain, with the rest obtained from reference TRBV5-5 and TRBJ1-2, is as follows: DAGVTQSPTHLIKTRGQQVTLRCSPISGHKSVSWYQQVLGQGPQFIFQYYEKEERGRGNFPDRFSARQFPNYSSELNVNALLLGDSALYLCASSDPGQGLGGYTFGSGTRLTVV.

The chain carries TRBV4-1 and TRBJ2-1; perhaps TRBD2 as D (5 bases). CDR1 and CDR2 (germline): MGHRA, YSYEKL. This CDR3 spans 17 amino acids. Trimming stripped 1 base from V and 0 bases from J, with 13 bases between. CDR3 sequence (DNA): TGCGCCAGCAGCCAAGGGCTAGCTCTCAACTCCTACAATGAGCAGTTCTTC. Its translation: CASSQGLALNSYNEQFF.

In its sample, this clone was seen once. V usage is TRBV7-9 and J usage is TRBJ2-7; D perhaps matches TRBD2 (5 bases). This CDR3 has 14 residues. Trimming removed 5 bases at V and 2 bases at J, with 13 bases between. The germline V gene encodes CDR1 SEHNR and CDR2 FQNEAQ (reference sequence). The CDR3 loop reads CASSAPGTPYEQYF. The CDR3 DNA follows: TGTGCCAGCAGCGCGCCGGGAACCCCCTACGAGCAGTACTTC.